These T cell receptor beta chains were read from a single sample in a study of T-cell memory formation after mild COVID-19. TCRdb re-analysed the 5' RACE reads in MiXCR, keeping a single row per CDR3 protein. The sample lists about 400,000 distinct CDR3 sequences; more than 20% were seen once. The material sequenced was PBMCs or a T cell subset sorted from them (not recorded which). These receptor sequences come from an adult woman who had mild COVID-19 (a few samples of this study predate the infection). Cell type and time point are not known. Each CDR3 is given with its conserved first and last residue. Some rows mark clone size as missing; the rest say once, few, many or name a class of expanded clone.

V	size	J	length	CDR3
TRBV6-5	few	TRBJ1-2	15	CASSYESDGVYGYTF
TRBV4-1	NA	TRBJ2-1	19	CASSQVWNPGLRAYNEQFF
TRBV9	few	TRBJ2-7	15	CASSVSAGANYEQYF
TRBV11-3	few	TRBJ2-7	17	CASSSALLAGPYYEQYF
TRBV5-1	few	TRBJ2-2	15	CASSLAARSAGELFF
TRBV4-1	NA	TRBJ2-7	15	CASSQGRDWSYEQYF
TRBV7-7	many	TRBJ2-1	13	CASSSSSYNEQFF
TRBV12-3/TRBV12-4	NA	TRBJ1-6	15	CASSLAAGRRSPLHF
TRBV7-2	NA	TRBJ1-2	15	CASSLGSGMNYGYTF
TRBV9	NA	TRBJ2-7	15	CASSVASGPHYEQYF
TRBV2	NA	TRBJ2-5	10	CASMGETQYF
TRBV14	few	TRBJ1-1	12	CASGQANTEAFF
TRBV3-1	few	TRBJ2-5	14	CASSQGLAGWTQYF
TRBV7-9	few	TRBJ1-1	12	CASGLMNTEAFF
TRBV29-1	few	TRBJ2-7	11	CSGGQGYEQYF
TRBV6-4	NA	TRBJ1-6	13	CASSDSGNSPLHF
TRBV25-1	few	TRBJ2-7	15	CASSEGGQRAYEQYF
TRBV24-1	NA	TRBJ2-7	11	CATSVGDEQYF
TRBV3-1	medium-sized	TRBJ2-1	15	CASSQGGTPYNEQFF
TRBV5-1	NA	TRBJ2-1	15	CASSLFGTEANEQFF
TRBV30	NA	TRBJ2-3	15	CAWSVTGTSTDTQYF
TRBV10-3	few	TRBJ2-7	14	CAISERGNRDEQYF
TRBV4-3	NA	TRBJ2-3	18	CASSQDHASGTLTDTQYF
TRBV18	many	TRBJ2-5	14	CASSPPASQETQYF
TRBV5-1	few	TRBJ2-2	14	CASSPGTTTGELFF
TRBV7-2	NA	TRBJ2-7	15	CASSLPRTRLYEQYF